This TCR beta chain was captured in a study of T cells after yellow fever vaccination. On this clonotype: The antigen is unknown. At one boundary the junction diverges from the germline segment, which might be a read error.

Findings and caveats of the study: One caveat is that FACS-sorted repertoires could contain abundant clonotypes contaminating from the bulk population.

Germline V gene data show CDR1 as SGHTA and CDR2 as FQGNSA. The CDR3 is 17 residues long. TCRdb re-analysed the 5' RACE reads in MiXCR, keeping a single row per CDR3 protein. The sample contains approximately 510,000 distinct CDR3 sequences, just over 20% of which appear only once. Sequencing used PBMCs, obtained 21 days after the first yellow fever vaccination. The chain carries TRBV7-2 and TRBJ2-1; 10 positions agree with TRBD2. The TCR was taken from a man aged 18-30 years who received the YFV17D yellow fever vaccine. The CDR3 sequence: CACSLSGGAYSQGEQFF. The CDR3 DNA reads as TGTGCCTGCAGCTTAAGCGGGGGGGCTTATTCACAAGGTGAGCAGTTCTTC.